The clone carrying this T cell receptor (beta chain) was observed many times. Its antigen is still unknown. The entry originates in a study of T cell repertoires in cytomegalovirus infection. Across the whole study: Well-studied HLA-B-restricted CMV epitopes were used in the study alongside recently identified HLA-C-restricted ones. Indications of both CMV infection and matching HLA type were provided by public TCR beta signatures. Findings and caveats of the study: CMV-specific TCR beta clonotypes restricted by HLA-C were the ones dominating the ex vivo response. Identification of carriers of CMV plus the relevant HLA was achieved through cumulative public TCR beta family frequency.

TCRdb re-analysed the reads in MiXCR, keeping a single row per CDR3 protein. This sample yields 700,000 to 850,000 distinct CDR3 sequences, of which around a third are seen a single time; around an eighth belongs to the top ten. This CDR3 has 15 residues. V was cut by 5 bases and J by 8 bases, with 19 bases left in between. The germline CDR1 and CDR2 sequences are SGHTA and FQGNSA. V gene TRBV7-2 combines with J gene TRBJ2-1, with D tentatively TRBD1 (5 bases). This clonotype originated in a human donor in good health (CMV status not recorded). Some clones in this sample may be carry-over from other donors' samples. This specimen consisted of cultured CD8+ T cells from PBMCs, obtained from culture after CMV antigen stimulation. The CDR3: CASSPAGWGVDEQFF. The CDR3 nucleotides read TGTGCCAGCAGCCCGGCAGGGTGGGGCGTAGATGAGCAGTTCTTC.